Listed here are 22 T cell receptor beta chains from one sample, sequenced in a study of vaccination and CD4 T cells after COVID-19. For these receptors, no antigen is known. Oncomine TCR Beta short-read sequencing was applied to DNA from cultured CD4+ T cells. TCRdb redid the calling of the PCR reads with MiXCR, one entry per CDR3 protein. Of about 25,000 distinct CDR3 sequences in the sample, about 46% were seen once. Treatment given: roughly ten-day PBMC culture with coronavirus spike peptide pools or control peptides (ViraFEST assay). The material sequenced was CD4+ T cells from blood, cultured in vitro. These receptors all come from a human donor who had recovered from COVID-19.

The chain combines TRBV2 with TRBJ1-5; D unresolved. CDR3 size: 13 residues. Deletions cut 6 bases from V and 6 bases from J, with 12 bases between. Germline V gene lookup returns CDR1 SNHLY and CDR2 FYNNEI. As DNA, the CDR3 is TGTGCCAGCAGAGCCCAGGTCGGTCAGCCCCAGCATTTT. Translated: CASRAQVGQPQHF.

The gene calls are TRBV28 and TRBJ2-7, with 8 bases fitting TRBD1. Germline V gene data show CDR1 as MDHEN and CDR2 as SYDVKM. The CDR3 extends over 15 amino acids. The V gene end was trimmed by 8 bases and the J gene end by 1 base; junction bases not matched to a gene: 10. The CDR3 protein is CASGPRDRNSYEQYF. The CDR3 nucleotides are TGTGCCAGCGGACCCCGGGACAGGAATTCCTACGAGCAGTACTTC.

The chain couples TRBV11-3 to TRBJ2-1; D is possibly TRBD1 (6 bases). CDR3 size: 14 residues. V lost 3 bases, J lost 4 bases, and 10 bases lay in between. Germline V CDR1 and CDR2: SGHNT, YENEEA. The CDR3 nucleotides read TGTGCCAGCAGCTTTGGACAGCTATACAATGAGCAGTTCTTC. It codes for CASSFGQLYNEQFF.

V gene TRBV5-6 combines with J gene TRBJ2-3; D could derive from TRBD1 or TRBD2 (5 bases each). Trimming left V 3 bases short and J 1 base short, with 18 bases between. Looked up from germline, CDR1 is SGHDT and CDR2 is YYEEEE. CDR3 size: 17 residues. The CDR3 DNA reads TGTGCCAGCAGCTCATTGGGGGTAGCCGGGGGCACAGATACGCAGTATTTT. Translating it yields CASSSLGVAGGTDTQYF.

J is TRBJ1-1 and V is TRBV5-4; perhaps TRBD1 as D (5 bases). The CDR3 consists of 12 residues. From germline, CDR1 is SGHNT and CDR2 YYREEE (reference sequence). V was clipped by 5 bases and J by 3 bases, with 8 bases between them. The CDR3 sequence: CASRSGHTEAFF. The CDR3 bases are TGTGCCAGCAGGTCAGGGCACACTGAAGCTTTCTTT.

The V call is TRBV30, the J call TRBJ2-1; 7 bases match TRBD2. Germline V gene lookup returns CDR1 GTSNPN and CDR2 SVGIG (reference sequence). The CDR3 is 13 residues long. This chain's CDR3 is CVKRGDSYNEQFF. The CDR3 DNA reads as TGTGTCAAGCGGGGTGACTCCTACAATGAGCAGTTCTTC.

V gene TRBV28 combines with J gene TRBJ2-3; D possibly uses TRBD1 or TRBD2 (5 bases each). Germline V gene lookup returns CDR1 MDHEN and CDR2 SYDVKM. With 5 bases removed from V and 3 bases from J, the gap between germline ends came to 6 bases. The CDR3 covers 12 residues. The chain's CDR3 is CASSGGTDTQYF. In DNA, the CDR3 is TGTGCCAGCAGTGGGGGAACAGATACGCAGTATTTT.

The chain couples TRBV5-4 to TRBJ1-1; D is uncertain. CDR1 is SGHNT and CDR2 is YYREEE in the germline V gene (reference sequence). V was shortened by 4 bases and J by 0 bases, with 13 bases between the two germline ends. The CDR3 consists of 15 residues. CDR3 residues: CASSALREMNTEAFF. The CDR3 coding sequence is TGTGCCAGCAGCGCCCTCCGGGAAATGAACACTGAAGCTTTCTTT. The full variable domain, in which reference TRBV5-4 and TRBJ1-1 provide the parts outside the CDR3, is ETGVTQSPTHLIKTRGQQVTLRCSSQSGHNTVSWYQQALGQGPQFIFQYYREEENGRGNFPPRFSGLQFPNYSSELNVNALELDDSALYLCASSALREMNTEAFFGQGTRLTVV.

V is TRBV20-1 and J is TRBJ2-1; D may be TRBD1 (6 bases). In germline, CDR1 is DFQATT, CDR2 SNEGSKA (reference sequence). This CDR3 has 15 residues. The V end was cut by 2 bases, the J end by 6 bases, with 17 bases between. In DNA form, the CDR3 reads TGCAGTGCTAGATTATCACTAGTGGGGGCCAATGAGCAGTTCTTC. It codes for CSARLSLVGANEQFF.

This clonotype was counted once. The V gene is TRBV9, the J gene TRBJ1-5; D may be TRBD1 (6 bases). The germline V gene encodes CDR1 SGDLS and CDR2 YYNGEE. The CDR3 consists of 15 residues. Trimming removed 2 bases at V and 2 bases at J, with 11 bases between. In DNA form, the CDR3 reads TGTGCCAGCAGCGTGGGGGCGTTCGGCAATCAGCCCCAGCATTTT. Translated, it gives CASSVGAFGNQPQHF.

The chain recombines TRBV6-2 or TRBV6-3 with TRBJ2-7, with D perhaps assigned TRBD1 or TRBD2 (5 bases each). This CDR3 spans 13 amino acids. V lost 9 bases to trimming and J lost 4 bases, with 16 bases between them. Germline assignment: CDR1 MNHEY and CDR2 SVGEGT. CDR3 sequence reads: CASRDPLAYEQYF. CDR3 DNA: TGTGCCAGTCGGGACCCCCTCGCGTACGAGCAGTACTTC.

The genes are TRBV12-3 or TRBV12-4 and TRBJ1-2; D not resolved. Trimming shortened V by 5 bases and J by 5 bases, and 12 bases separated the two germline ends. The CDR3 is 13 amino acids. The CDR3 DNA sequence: TGTGCCAGCAGTCACGCAGGCCAATATGGCTACACCTTC. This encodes CASSHAGQYGYTF.

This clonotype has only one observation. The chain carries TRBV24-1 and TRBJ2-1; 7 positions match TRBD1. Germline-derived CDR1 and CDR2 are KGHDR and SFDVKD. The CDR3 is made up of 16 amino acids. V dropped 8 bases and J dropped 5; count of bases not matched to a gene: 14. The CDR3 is CATKPPGTESDNEQFF. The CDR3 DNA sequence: TGTGCCACCAAACCACCCGGGACAGAGTCTGACAATGAGCAGTTCTTC.

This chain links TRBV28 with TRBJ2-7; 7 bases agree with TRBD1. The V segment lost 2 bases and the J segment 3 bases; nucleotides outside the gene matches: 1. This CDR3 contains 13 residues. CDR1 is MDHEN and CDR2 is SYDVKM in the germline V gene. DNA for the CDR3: TGTGCCAGCAGTTTAAGACAGGGCTACGAGCAGTACTTC. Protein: CASSLRQGYEQYF.

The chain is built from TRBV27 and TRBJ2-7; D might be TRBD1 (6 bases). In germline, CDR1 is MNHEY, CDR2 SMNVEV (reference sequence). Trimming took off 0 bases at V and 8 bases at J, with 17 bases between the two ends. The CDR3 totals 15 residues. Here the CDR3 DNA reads TGTGCCAGCAGTTTATCGCGGACAGTACAGAAAAAGCAGTACTTC. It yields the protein CASSLSRTVQKKQYF.

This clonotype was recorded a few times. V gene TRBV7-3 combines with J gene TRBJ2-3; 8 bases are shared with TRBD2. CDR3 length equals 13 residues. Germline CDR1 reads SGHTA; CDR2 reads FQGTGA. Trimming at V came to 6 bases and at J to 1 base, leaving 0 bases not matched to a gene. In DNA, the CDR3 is TGTGCCAGCAGAGCGGGGGGCACAGATACGCAGTATTTT. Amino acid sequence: CASRAGGTDTQYF. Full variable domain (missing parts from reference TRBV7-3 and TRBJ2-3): GAGVSQTPSNKVTEKGKYVELRCDPISGHTALYWYRQSLGQGPEFLIYFQGTGAADDSGLPNDRFFAVRPEGSVSTLKIQRTERGDSAVYLCASRAGGTDTQYFGPGTRLTVL.

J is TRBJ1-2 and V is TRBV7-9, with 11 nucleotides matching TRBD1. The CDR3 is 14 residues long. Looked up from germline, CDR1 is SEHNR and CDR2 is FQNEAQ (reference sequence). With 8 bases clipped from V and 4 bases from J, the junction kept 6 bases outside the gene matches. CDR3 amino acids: CASGAGTGGYGYTF. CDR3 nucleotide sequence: TGTGCCAGCGGGGCGGGGACAGGGGGCTATGGCTACACCTTC.

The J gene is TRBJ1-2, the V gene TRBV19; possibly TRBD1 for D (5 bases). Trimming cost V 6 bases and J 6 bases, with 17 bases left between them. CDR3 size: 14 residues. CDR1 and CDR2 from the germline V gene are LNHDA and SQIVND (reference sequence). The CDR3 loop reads CASRRGTAGDGYTF. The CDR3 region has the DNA TGTGCCAGTAGGAGAGGGACTGCCGGGGATGGCTACACCTTC.

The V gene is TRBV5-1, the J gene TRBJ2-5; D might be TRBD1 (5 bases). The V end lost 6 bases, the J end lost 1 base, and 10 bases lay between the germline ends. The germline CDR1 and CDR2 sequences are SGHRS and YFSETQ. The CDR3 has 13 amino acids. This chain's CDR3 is CASKRTPQETQYF. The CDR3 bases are TGCGCCAGCAAGAGGACACCCCAAGAGACCCAGTACTTC. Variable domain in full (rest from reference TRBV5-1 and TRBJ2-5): KAGVTQTPRYLIKTRGQQVTLSCSPISGHRSVSWYQQTPGQGLQFLFEYFSETQRNKGNFPGRFSGRQFSNSRSEMNVSTLELGDSALYLCASKRTPQETQYFGPGTRLLVL.

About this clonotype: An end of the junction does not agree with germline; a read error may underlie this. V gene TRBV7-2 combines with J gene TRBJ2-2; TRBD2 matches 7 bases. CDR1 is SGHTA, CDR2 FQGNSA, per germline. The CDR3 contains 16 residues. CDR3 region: CASSLYGLENTGELFF. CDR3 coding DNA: TGTGCCAGTAGCTTATATGGACTAGAAAACACCGGGGAGCTGTTTTTT.

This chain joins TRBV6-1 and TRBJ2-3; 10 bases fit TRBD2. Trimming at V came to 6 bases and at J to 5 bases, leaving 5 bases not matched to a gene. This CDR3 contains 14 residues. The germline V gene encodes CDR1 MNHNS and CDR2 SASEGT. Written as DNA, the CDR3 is TGTGCCAGCAGAAGCGGGAGGGCGGGAGATACGCAGTATTTT. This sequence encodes CASRSGRAGDTQYF.

CDR3 residues: CASSQDGAGGYNEQFF. CDR3 bases: TGCGCCAGCAGCCAAGATGGCGCGGGAGGCTACAATGAGCAGTTCTTC. This rearrangement joins TRBV4-3 to TRBJ2-1; 8 bases align to TRBD2. Trimming at V came to 0 bases and at J to 3 bases, leaving 4 bases not matched to a gene. The length of the CDR3 is 16 residues. Germline values: CDR1 LGHNA, CDR2 YSLEER.